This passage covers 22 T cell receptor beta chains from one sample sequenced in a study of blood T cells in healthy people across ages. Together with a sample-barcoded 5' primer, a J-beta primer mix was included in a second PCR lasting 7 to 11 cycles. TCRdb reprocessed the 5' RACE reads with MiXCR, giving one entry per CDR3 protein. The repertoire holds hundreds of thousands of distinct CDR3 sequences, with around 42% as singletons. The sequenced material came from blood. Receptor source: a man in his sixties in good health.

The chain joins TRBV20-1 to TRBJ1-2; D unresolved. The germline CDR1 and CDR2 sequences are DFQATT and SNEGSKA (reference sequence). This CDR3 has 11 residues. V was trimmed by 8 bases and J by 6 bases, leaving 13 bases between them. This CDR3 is CSPQPSDGYTF. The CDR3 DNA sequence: TGCAGTCCCCAACCGTCGGATGGCTACACCTTC.

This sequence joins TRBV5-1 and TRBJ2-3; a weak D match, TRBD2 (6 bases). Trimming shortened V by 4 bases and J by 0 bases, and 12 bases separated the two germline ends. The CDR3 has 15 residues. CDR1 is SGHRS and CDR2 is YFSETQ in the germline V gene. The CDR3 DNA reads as TGCGCCAGCAGCGGCGCCGCGGGGAGCACAGATACGCAGTATTTT. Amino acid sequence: CASSGAAGSTDTQYF.

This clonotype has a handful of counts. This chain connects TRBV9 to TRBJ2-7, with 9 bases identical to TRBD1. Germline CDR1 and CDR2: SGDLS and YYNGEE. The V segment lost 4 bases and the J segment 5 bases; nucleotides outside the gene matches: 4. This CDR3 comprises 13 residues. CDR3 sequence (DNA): TGTGCCAGCAGCAAAGGGACAGGGAACGAGCAGTACTTC. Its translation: CASSKGTGNEQYF.

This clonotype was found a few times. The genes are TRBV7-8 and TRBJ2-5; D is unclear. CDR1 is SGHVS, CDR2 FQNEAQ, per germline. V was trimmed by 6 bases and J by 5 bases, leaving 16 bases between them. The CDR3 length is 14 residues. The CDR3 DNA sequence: TGTGCCAGCAGGCCGCCCTCGGCTTGGGAGACCCAGTACTTC. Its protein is CASRPPSAWETQYF.

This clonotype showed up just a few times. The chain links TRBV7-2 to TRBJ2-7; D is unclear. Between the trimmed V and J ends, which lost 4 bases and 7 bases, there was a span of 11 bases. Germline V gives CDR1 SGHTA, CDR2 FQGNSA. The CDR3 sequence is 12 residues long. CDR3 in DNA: TGTGCCAGCAGCTCCCCTTCGGGTGAGCAGTACTTC. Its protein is CASSSPSGEQYF.

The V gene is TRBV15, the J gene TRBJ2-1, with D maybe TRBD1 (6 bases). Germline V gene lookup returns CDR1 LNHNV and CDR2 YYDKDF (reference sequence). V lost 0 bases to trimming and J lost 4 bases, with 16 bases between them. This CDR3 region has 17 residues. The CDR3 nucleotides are TGTGCCACCAGCAGAGAGGAAGGGGGTTGGGGTTACAATGAGCAGTTCTTC. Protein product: CATSREEGGWGYNEQFF.

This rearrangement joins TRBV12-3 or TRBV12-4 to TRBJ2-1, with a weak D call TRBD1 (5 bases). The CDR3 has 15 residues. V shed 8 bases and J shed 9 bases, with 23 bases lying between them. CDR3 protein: CASRFAGMGFSEQFF. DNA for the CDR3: TGTGCCAGCCGATTTGCAGGGATGGGGTTTAGTGAGCAGTTCTTC.

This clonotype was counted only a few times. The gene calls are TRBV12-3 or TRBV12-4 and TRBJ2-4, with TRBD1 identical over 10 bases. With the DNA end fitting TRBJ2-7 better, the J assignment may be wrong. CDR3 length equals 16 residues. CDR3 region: CASSRSGTGEGYEQYF. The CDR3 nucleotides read TGTGCCAGCAGTCGCTCCGGGACAGGGGAAGGATACGAGCAGTACTTC.

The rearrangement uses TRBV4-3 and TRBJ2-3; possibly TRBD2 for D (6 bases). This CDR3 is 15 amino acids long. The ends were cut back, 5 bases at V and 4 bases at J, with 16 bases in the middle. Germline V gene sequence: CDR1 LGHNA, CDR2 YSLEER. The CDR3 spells CASSSQTGGADTQYF. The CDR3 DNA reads TGCGCCAGCAGCTCTCAAACCGGAGGGGCAGATACGCAGTATTTT.

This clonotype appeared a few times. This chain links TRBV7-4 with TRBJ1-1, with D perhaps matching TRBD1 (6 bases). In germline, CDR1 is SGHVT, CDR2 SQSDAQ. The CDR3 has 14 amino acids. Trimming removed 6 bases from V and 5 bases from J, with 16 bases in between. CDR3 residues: CASRLNQGFTEAFF. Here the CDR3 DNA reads TGTGCCAGCAGATTAAACCAGGGGTTTACTGAAGCTTTCTTT.

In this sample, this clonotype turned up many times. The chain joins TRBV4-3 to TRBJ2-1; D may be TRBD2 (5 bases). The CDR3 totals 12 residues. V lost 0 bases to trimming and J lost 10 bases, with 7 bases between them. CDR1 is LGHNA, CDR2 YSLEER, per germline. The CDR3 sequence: CASSQERGEQFF. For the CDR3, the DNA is TGCGCCAGCAGCCAAGAACGCGGGGAGCAGTTCTTC.

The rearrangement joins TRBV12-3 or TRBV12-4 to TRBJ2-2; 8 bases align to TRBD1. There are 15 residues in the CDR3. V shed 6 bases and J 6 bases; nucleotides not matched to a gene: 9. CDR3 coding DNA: TGTGCCAGCAGAGACAGGGGTAGTTGGGCCGGGGAGCTGTTTTTT. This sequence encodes CASRDRGSWAGELFF.

This chain's CDR3 is CSVYKNTEAFF. The CDR3 coding sequence is TGCAGCGTTTATAAGAACACTGAAGCTTTCTTT. V and J are TRBV29-1 and TRBJ1-1; D gene ambiguous. The CDR3 covers 11 residues. With 5 bases removed from V and 1 base from J, the gap between germline ends came to 5 bases. CDR1 SQVTM and CDR2 ANQGSEA come from the germline V gene.

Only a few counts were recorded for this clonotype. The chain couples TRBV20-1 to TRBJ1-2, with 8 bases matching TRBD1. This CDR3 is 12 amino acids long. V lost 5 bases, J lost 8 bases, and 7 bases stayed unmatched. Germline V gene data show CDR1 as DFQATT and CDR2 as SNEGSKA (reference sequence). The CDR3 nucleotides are TGCAGTGCTCCGGGACAGGAGGAAGGCTACACCTTC. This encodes CSAPGQEEGYTF.

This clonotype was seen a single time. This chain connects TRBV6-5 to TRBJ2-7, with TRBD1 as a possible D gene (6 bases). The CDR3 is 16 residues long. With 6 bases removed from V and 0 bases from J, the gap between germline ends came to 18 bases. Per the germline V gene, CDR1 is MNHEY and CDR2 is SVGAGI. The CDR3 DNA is TGTGCCAGCAGATACGGAAGACAGGCCAGCTCCTACGAGCAGTACTTC. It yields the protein CASRYGRQASSYEQYF.

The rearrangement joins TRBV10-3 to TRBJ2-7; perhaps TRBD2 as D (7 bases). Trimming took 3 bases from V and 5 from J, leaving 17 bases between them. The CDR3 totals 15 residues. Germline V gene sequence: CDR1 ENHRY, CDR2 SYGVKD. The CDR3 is CAISEGEGENDEQYF. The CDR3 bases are TGTGCCATCAGTGAAGGGGAGGGGGAGAATGACGAGCAGTACTTC.

The CDR3 DNA follows: TGTGCCACTAATAGCGAGCAGAGGAATGAGCAGTTCTTC. This encodes CATNSEQRNEQFF. This chain joins TRBV19 and TRBJ2-1, with D possibly TRBD2 on 5 matching bases. The V end was cut by 10 bases, the J end by 7 bases, with 17 bases between. CDR3 length equals 13 residues. CDR1 and CDR2 (germline): LNHDA, SQIVND (reference sequence).

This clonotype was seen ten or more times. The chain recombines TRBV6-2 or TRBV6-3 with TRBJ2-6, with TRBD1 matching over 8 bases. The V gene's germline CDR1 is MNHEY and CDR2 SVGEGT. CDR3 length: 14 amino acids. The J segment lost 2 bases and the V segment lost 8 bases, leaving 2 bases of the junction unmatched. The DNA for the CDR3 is TGTGCCAGCGACAGGGGTGCTGGGGCCAACGTCCTGACTTTC. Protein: CASDRGAGANVLTF.

The CDR3: CASTETSNYGYTF. The CDR3 DNA sequence: TGTGCCAGCACCGAGACTTCTAACTATGGCTACACCTTC. The chain recombines TRBV12-3 or TRBV12-4 with TRBJ1-2, with no clear D. The CDR3 spans 13 residues. With 7 bases removed from V and 0 bases from J, the gap between germline ends came to 9 bases.

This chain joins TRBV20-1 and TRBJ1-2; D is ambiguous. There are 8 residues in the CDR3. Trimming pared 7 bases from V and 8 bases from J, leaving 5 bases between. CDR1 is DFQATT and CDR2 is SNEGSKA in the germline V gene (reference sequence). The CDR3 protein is CSEGGYTF. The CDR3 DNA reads TGCAGTGAAGGCGGCTACACCTTC.

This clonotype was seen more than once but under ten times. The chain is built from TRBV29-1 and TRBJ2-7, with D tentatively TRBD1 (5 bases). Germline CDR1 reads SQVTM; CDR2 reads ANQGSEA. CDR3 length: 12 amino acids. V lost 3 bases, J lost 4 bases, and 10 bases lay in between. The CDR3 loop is CSVETELYEQYF. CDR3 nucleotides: TGCAGCGTTGAGACAGAATTATACGAGCAGTACTTC.

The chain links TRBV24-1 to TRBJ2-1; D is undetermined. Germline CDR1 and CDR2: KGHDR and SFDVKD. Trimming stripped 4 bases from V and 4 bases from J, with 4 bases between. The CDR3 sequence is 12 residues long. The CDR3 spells CATSEKYNEQFF. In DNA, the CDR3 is TGTGCCACCAGTGAAAAATACAATGAGCAGTTCTTC.